This T cell receptor (beta chain) came from a study of T cells in Graves' hyperthyroidism and ophthalmopathy. At the level of the study: Staff took peripheral blood when the initial diagnosis was made, before any treatment began.

Overall study findings and caveats: Prediction of ophthalmopathy progression came a median roughly 6.4 months pre-onset.

Researchers defined stable Graves' hyperthyroidism as no ophthalmopathy progression within 18 months. Fresh peripheral blood, about 10 ml of it, supplied the PBMCs. This CDR3 has 15 amino acids. Germline V lookup: CDR1 MNHEY, CDR2 SVGEGT. V lost 5 bases and J lost 4, with 17 bases in between. This clonotype was picked up many times. Its target is not known. RNA transcripts gave rise to amplified TCR beta CDR3 regions. During a first-round RT-PCR of the TCR CDR3, the HTBI primer set was used. TCRdb re-called the multiplex PCR reads with MiXCR, one entry per CDR3 protein. This table holds about 340,000 distinct CDR3 sequences, under 25% found once.

The gene calls are TRBV6-2 or TRBV6-3 and TRBJ1-1, with D tentatively TRBD1 (6 bases). The receptor was derived from a woman in her forties or fifties with Graves' hyperthyroidism. The specimen sequenced was blood. CDR3: CASSNAVGGLTEAFF. The CDR3 DNA sequence: TGTGCCAGCAGTAACGCCGTCGGGGGGCTCACTGAAGCTTTCTTT.